This T cell receptor (beta chain) was found in a study of naive and memory T cell subsets. The study's findings and limits: Clonotypes are single alpha or beta chains, not paired receptors.

This clonotype was seen a few times. Its antigen is not identified. CDR1 is MNHNS, CDR2 SASEGT, per germline. The V and J ends lost 0 bases and 11 bases respectively, with 11 bases between them. The CDR3 is 13 amino acids. CD4+ T cell IFNgamma after overnight CMV lysate exposure gave donor CMV status. An equimolar mix of two oligonucleotides served as the beta constant-region primer for TRBC1 and TRBC2. MiXCR was run by TCRdb on the UMI-ligation and nested PCR reads, yielding one entry per CDR3 protein. The sample includes 81,000 or so distinct CDR3 sequences, about 7% of them seen just once. The TCR originated in a human donor in good health. Input material: central memory CD4+ T cells from blood. J is TRBJ1-5 and V is TRBV6-1; unclear D gene. DNA of the CDR3: TGTGCCAGCAGTGAAGCACGGTTTTCGACCCAGCATTTT. Residues: CASSEARFSTQHF.